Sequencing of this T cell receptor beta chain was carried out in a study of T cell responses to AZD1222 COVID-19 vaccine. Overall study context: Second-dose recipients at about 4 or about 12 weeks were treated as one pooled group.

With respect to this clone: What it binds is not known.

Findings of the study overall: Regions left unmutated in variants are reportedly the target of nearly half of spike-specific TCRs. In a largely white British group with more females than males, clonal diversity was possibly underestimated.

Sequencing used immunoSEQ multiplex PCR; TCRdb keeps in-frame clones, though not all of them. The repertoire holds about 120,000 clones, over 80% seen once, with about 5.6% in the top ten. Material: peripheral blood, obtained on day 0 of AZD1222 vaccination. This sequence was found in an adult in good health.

The CDR3 coding sequence is TGTGCCAGCAGCCAAGAGGGGATGAACACTGAAGCTTTCTTT. Amino acid sequence: CASSQEGMNTEAFF. The chain recombines TRBV3-1 (or the pseudogene TRBV3-2) with TRBJ1-1; D is unresolved. Germline values: CDR1 LGHDT, CDR2 YNNKEL (reference sequence). The CDR3 has 14 amino acids. V was pared by 0 bases and J by 0 bases, with 5 bases between.